Ten or more counts support the clone carrying this TCR beta chain. Its antigen is undetermined. With 0 bases clipped from V and 5 bases from J, the junction kept 6 bases outside the gene matches. Looked up from germline, CDR1 is SGHTA and CDR2 is FQGNSA. This CDR3 is 15 amino acids long. Absence of ophthalmopathy progression within 18 months defined stable Graves' hyperthyroidism. Diagnostic assessment was based on clinical symptoms, serum thyroxine and TRAb, thyroid ultrasound and orbital computed tomography. PBMCs stemmed from approximately 10 ml fresh peripheral blood. This entry belongs to a study of T cells in Graves' hyperthyroidism and ophthalmopathy. Whole-study results and caveats: Ophthalmopathy was predicted by the model a median of around 5.9 months ahead of onset.

Authors of the study amplified TCR beta CDR3 regions from RNA transcripts. TCR CDR3 underwent first-round RT-PCR with the HTBI primer set. In TCRdb, the multiplex PCR reads were re-called with MiXCR into one record per CDR3 protein. Among some 560,000 distinct CDR3 sequences listed, around 14% were seen once. The rearrangement joins TRBV7-2 to TRBJ1-2; 7 nucleotides agree with TRBD1. The TCR originated in a young woman with Graves' hyperthyroidism. The sequenced sample was blood. The CDR3, as DNA: TGTGCCAGCAGCTTAGCAGGGGGCGTTTGGTATGGCTACACCTTC. Translation gives CASSLAGGVWYGYTF.